Listed below are T cell receptor beta chains from one sample, sequenced in a study of CDR3 diversity in severe acne. From the PCR reads, TCRdb called clonotypes with MiXCR, one entry per CDR3 protein. Found here are approximately 79,000 distinct CDR3 sequences, about half of them singletons; the top ten hold roughly a tenth. Sample: blood. These receptor sequences come from a male donor in good health, serving as a control. Each CDR3 is given with its conserved first and last residue. A D gene is named only where the DNA matches it firmly. Clone size is shown for a subset of rows, as once, few, many or a class of expanded clone.

d_call	j_call	v_call	clone_size	cdr3_nt	cdr3_aa
TRBD1	TRBJ1-1	TRBV6-5	few	TGTGCCAGCAGTTACCTGGTAGGACAGGGGTTGTACACTGAAGCTTTCTTT	CASSYLVGQGLYTEAFF
.	TRBJ1-5	TRBV6-5	.	TGTGCCAGCAGCAGGGACACTAGATACAATCAGCCCCAGCATTTT	CASSRDTRYNQPQHF
.	TRBJ2-7	TRBV2	few	TGTGCCAGCAGTGTACTCCCTCCGCTCTACGAGCAGTACTTC	CASSVLPPLYEQYF
TRBD1	TRBJ2-7	TRBV15	.	TGTGCCACCAGCAGACCACGGGGACAGGGCCACTACGAGCAGTACTTC	CATSRPRGQGHYEQYF
.	TRBJ1-6	TRBV7-9	few	TGTGCCAGCAGCACCGCAGACAGGAGGAATTCACCCCTCCACTTT	CASSTADRRNSPLHF
.	TRBJ2-5	TRBV25-1	many	TGTGCCAGCAGTACCATTGGGGCCTCAGGGACCCAGTACTTC	CASSTIGASGTQYF
.	TRBJ1-1	TRBV30	many	TGTGCCTGGAGTCCCGACGGGTCGACTGAAGCTTTCTTT	CAWSPDGSTEAFF
.	TRBJ2-6	TRBV4-2	.	TGTGCCAGCAGATCAGGGCTTGTCATCTCTGGGGCCAACGTCCTGACTTTC	CASRSGLVISGANVLTF
TRBD2	TRBJ2-7	TRBV20-1	many	TGCAGTGCTGCCGCCGGGACTAGCGGGGATCCTTTGGAGCAGTACTTC	CSAAAGTSGDPLEQYF
.	TRBJ1-1	TRBV24-1	many	TGTGCCACCAGTGATCACACGAACACTGAAGCTTTCTTT	CATSDHTNTEAFF
TRBD1	TRBJ2-1	TRBV11-2	many	TGTGCCAGCAGCTTAGTGGGATTGGGACAGGGCTCCTACAATGAGCAGTTCTTC	CASSLVGLGQGSYNEQFF
.	TRBJ2-2	TRBV14	few	TGTGCCAGCAGCCACCTTCCGTCCGGGGAGCTGTTTTTT	CASSHLPSGELFF
TRBD2	TRBJ2-7	TRBV11-3	.	TGTGCCAGCAGCTTAGGTCTCGTGGCGGGAGCCTACGAGCAGTACTTC	CASSLGLVAGAYEQYF
TRBD1	TRBJ1-2	TRBV5-1	many	TGCGCCAGCAGCTTGGGGGACAGCAAAAACTATGGCTACACCTTC	CASSLGDSKNYGYTF
TRBD1	TRBJ1-1	TRBV2	many	TGTGCCAGCAGCTCACAGGGGATGGGTGAAGCTTTCTTT	CASSSQGMGEAFF
.	TRBJ1-1	TRBV2	.	TGTGCCAGCAGTCGGGCGCGGGAGGCTGAAGCTTTCTTT	CASSRAREAEAFF
.	TRBJ1-2	TRBV10-3	.	TGTGCCAGCACCCATCCGCCGGCAGTCTATGGCTACACCTTC	CASTHPPAVYGYTF
TRBD2	TRBJ2-1	TRBV20-1	.	TGCAGTGCCGGAGCTAGCGGGGTCTACAATGAGCAGTTCTTC	CSAGASGVYNEQFF
.	TRBJ2-5	TRBV20-1	.	TGCAGTGCTAGCCTGGGGGCCGGGGAGACCCAGTACTTC	CSASLGAGETQYF
.	TRBJ1-2	TRBV20-1	.	TGCAGTGCTAGTGATTCCCGAGGCTACGGCTACACCTTC	CSASDSRGYGYTF
TRBD1	TRBJ1-4	TRBV20-1	.	TGCAGTGCTTATCGACAGGGGTTGACTAATGAAAAACTGTTTTTT	CSAYRQGLTNEKLFF
TRBD1	TRBJ2-5	TRBV28	many	TGTGCCAGCAGTTCCCCTCACGTGGGACAGATGTACCAAGAGACCCAGTACTTC	CASSSPHVGQMYQETQYF
TRBD2	TRBJ2-3	TRBV9	.	TGTGCCAGCAGCGTAGTGGGACTAGCGGGGGGGGCGTATACGCAGTATTTT	CASSVVGLAGGAYTQYF
.	TRBJ2-6	TRBV29-1	.	TGCAGCGTTGAAGGGTTCGGATCTGGGGCCAACGTCCTGACTTTC	CSVEGFGSGANVLTF
TRBD2	TRBJ2-1	TRBV6-5	many	TGTGCCAGCAGATCGCCGGGACTAGCGGGGGTAGATGAGCAGTTCTTC	CASRSPGLAGVDEQFF
.	TRBJ1-2	TRBV15	.	TGTGCCACCAGCAGAGGGGGGGAAGGGCGAGGCTACACCTTC	CATSRGGEGRGYTF
.	TRBJ2-2	TRBV30	few	TGTGCCTGGGGAAGGGGCCGGGTTCAAGCCGGGGAGCTGTTTTTT	CAWGRGRVQAGELFF
.	TRBJ2-1	TRBV12-3/TRBV12-4	medium-sized	TGTGCCAGCACCCTGCAGGGGATTGAGCAGTTCTTC	CASTLQGIEQFF
.	TRBJ1-5	TRBV6-1	many	TGTGCCAGCATCCCCCTAACACAGCCTAATCAGCCCCAGCATTTT	CASIPLTQPNQPQHF
TRBD2	TRBJ2-7	TRBV12-3/TRBV12-4	.	TGTGCCAGCAGTCGGACTAGCGGATCCTACGAGCAGTACTTC	CASSRTSGSYEQYF
TRBD1	TRBJ1-1	TRBV9	.	TGTGCCAGCAGCAAGAGGACAGGGGCGAACACTGAAGCTTTCTTT	CASSKRTGANTEAFF
.	TRBJ1-1	TRBV7-9	.	TGTGCCAGCAGCGAGGGAGAACGGGGACTATTGAACACTGAAGCTTTCTTT	CASSEGERGLLNTEAFF
.	TRBJ2-3	TRBV6-5	.	TGTGCCAGCAGGCGGGACAGCACAGATACGCAGTATTTT	CASRRDSTDTQYF
TRBD1	TRBJ1-4	TRBV9	many	TGTGCCAGCAGCCCACAGGGGGCGCGTGAAAAACTGTTTTTT	CASSPQGAREKLFF
.	TRBJ2-7	TRBV20-1	once	TGCAGTGCTACGATGGGAGAGAGCGAGCAGTACTTC	CSATMGESEQYF
.	TRBJ2-5	TRBV24-1	.	TGTGCCACCAGTGAGGCGCAGGGTGGCCAAGAGACCCAGTACTTC	CATSEAQGGQETQYF
.	TRBJ1-3	TRBV10-3	.	TGTGCCATCAAGTCGGCAGGAAACACCGTATATTTT	CAIKSAGNTVYF
.	TRBJ1-4	TRBV18	few	TGTGCCAGCTCCCCCTTCGATCGATTACTGGAAAAACTGTTTTTT	CASSPFDRLLEKLFF
.	TRBJ2-7	TRBV7-9	.	TGTGCCAGCAGCTCCGATCGGGCAGGGGGGGCCTACGAGCAGTACTTC	CASSSDRAGGAYEQYF
.	TRBJ2-5	TRBV19	.	TGTGCCAGTAGTATTCAGCCGGAGACCCAGTACTTC	CASSIQPETQYF
TRBD2	TRBJ2-7	TRBV7-2	many	TGTGCCAGCAGCTTAGCGAGCGGACTAGCGGGGGAATACGAGCAGTACTTC	CASSLASGLAGEYEQYF
.	TRBJ2-7	TRBV5-8	once	TGTGCCAGCAGCTGGAGGGACGGCTACGAGCAGTACTTC	CASSWRDGYEQYF
TRBD2	TRBJ2-3	TRBV29-1	.	TGCAGCGCAGCGGGGACTAGCACAGATACGCAGTATTTT	CSAAGTSTDTQYF
.	TRBJ1-1	TRBV6-5	many	TGTGCCAGCAGTTCAGGACATAATGAAGCTTTCTTT	CASSSGHNEAFF
.	TRBJ2-7	TRBV15	.	TGTGCCACGGGGTCGGGCGGGGCTCCTTACTACGAGCAGTACTTC	CATGSGGAPYYEQYF
.	TRBJ2-3	TRBV29-1	.	TGCAGCGTAGCAGGGGAAACGCAGTATTTT	CSVAGETQYF
TRBD2	TRBJ2-7	TRBV20-1	.	TGCAGTGCTAGAGATTTAGCGGGAGGGCCTGACGAGCAGTACTTC	CSARDLAGGPDEQYF
.	TRBJ2-3	TRBV6-1	once	TGTGCCAGCAGTGAAGTCCCAGGGAGCACAGATACGCAGTATTTT	CASSEVPGSTDTQYF
.	TRBJ1-1	TRBV7-9	.	TGTGCCAGCAGCTTACTCGGCAACACTGAAGCTTTCTTT	CASSLLGNTEAFF
TRBD2	TRBJ2-7	TRBV25-1	once	TGTGCCTGCAGTGCGACCGGGACTAGCGGGAGTCCCTGGGAGCAGTACTTC	CACSATGTSGSPWEQYF
.	TRBJ2-5	TRBV2	.	TGTGCCAGCAGCGCCGGGACAAACCAAGAGACCCAGTACTTC	CASSAGTNQETQYF
.	TRBJ1-5	TRBV27	.	TGTGCCAGCAGTTTCGGAACAGGGAACAAGCCCCAGCATTTT	CASSFGTGNKPQHF
.	TRBJ1-5	TRBV10-3	.	TGTGCCATCATCCAGGGACATAGCAATCAGCCCCAGCATTTT	CAIIQGHSNQPQHF
.	TRBJ2-3	TRBV7-4	.	TGTGCCAGCAGCTTTCAAAGTTCCGGAGATACGCAGTATTTT	CASSFQSSGDTQYF
TRBD1	TRBJ2-7	TRBV19	.	TGTGCCAGTAGTATACTCAGGGACAGCTCCTACGAGCAGTACTTC	CASSILRDSSYEQYF
TRBD2	TRBJ2-5	TRBV7-2	.	TGTGCCAGCAGCTTTGCGGGAGGGCTGGGGATGGAGACCCAGTACTTC	CASSFAGGLGMETQYF
.	TRBJ1-6	TRBV12-3/TRBV12-4	.	TGTGCCAGCAGTTGGACGGATGATGGGTCACCCCTCCACTTT	CASSWTDDGSPLHF
.	TRBJ1-6	TRBV24-1	many	TGTGCCACCAGGGACAGCCTCAGCTCCTATAATTCACCCCTCCACTTT	CATRDSLSSYNSPLHF
.	TRBJ1-2	TRBV19	.	TGTGCCAGTAGTTTCTCCGAAACGTCTAACTATGGCTACACCTTC	CASSFSETSNYGYTF
.	TRBJ1-6	TRBV7-8	.	TGTGCCAGCAGCTTATCTAAGGGGATAAGGTCCTATAATTCACCCCTCCACTTT	CASSLSKGIRSYNSPLHF